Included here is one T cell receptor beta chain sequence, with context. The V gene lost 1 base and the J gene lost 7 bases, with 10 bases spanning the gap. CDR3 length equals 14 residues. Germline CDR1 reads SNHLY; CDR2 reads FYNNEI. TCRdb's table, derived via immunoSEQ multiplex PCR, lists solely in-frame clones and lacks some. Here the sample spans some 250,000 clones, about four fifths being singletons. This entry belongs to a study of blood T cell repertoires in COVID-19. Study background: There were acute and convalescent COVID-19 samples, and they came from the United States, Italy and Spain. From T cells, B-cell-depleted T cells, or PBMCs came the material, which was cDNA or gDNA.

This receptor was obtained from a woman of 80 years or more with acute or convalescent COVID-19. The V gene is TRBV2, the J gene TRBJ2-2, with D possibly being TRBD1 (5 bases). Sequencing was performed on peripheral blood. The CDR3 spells CASSEVRGGGELFF. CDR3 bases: TGTGCCAGCAGTGAAGTTAGGGGTGGCGGGGAGCTGTTTTTT.